This T cell receptor (beta chain) derives from a study of blood T cells in healthy people across ages. Per the germline V gene, CDR1 is MDHEN and CDR2 is SYDVKM. Trimming cost V 5 bases and J 8 bases; bases outside gene matches: 6. This CDR3 region has 13 residues. Together with a sample-barcoded 5' primer, a J-beta primer mix was included in a second PCR lasting about 7 to 12 cycles. Using its own MiXCR run on the 5' RACE reads, TCRdb lists one record per CDR3 protein. This table holds roughly 1,500,000 distinct CDR3 sequences, approximately 40% found once. Concerning this clonotype itself: Its antigen is not known.

Study-level results: Older age coincided with a roughly linear decline in TCR beta diversity per million T cells. The unknown donor CMV status may have confounded expanded clonotype changes.

The clonotype was recovered from a woman aged 18-29 years in good health. Sequenced input: blood. The V gene is TRBV28, the J gene TRBJ1-2, with 9 bases lining up with TRBD1. This CDR3 reads CASSATGGRGYTF. The CDR3 DNA reads as TGTGCCAGCAGTGCCACAGGGGGCAGGGGCTACACCTTC.